This TCR beta chain was identified in a study of cytomegalovirus exposure and HLA in healthy donors. General study points: V- and J-gene trimming in TCR beta was tied to a missense DCLRE1C variant by an analysis performed later.

The sample holds one count of this clone. Its target is not known. The PCR ran on 60 Vbeta and 13 Jbeta primers. TCRdb's table, derived via immunoSEQ multiplex PCR, lists solely in-frame clones and lacks some. The repertoire holds about 150,000 clones, with 65% to 85% as singletons. The trim removed 5 bases at V and 4 bases at J, leaving 7 bases unmatched. CDR3 length equals 15 residues. Per germline, CDR1 LNHNV and CDR2 YYDKDF (reference sequence). The clonotype comes from a woman aged 40 to 50 in good health and CMV-seropositive. The sample consisted of PBMCs. This chain links TRBV15 with TRBJ2-2; TRBD1 matches 7 bases. This CDR3 reads CATSFDRERTGELFF. Here the CDR3 DNA reads TGTGCCACCAGCTTTGACAGGGAGCGCACCGGGGAGCTGTTTTTT. The whole variable domain, filled in from reference TRBV15 and TRBJ2-2, reads DAMVIQNPRYQVTQFGKPVTLSCSQTLNHNVMYWYQQKSSQAPKLLFHYYDKDFNNEADTPDNFQSRRPNTSFCFLDIRSPGLGDTAMYLCATSFDRERTGELFFGEGSRLTVL.